Listed here are 9 T cell receptor beta chains from one sample, sequenced in a study of blood T cell repertoires in COVID-19. The repertoire was sequenced with immunoSEQ multiplex PCR; TCRdb's copy has only in-frame clones and lacks some. Of under 250,000 clones in the sample, approximately 78% were seen once. Sequenced input: peripheral blood. Receptor source: a woman younger than 30 with acute or convalescent COVID-19.

The V gene is TRBV15, the J gene TRBJ2-7; TRBD1 aligns across 11 bases. The CDR3 extends over 15 amino acids. The V gene end was trimmed by 1 base and the J gene end by 7 bases; junction bases not matched to a gene: 6. Per the germline V gene, CDR1 is LNHNV and CDR2 is YYDKDF (reference sequence). CDR3 sequence (DNA): TGTGCCACCAGCAGAGGCCCGGGACAGGGGGGTGAGCAGTACTTC. Amino acids: CATSRGPGQGGEQYF.

This rearrangement joins TRBV27 to TRBJ2-1, with D maybe TRBD1 (6 bases). This CDR3 is 12 amino acids long. Germline V gives CDR1 MNHEY, CDR2 SMNVEV (reference sequence). Trimming removed 6 bases from V and 8 bases from J, with 11 bases in between. CDR3 protein: CASSQQGYEQFF. The CDR3 region has the DNA TGTGCCAGCAGCCAACAGGGCTATGAGCAGTTCTTC.

The V call is TRBV28, the J call TRBJ1-4; D possibly corresponds to TRBD1 (6 bases). In germline, CDR1 is MDHEN, CDR2 SYDVKM. V gave up 6 bases and J gave up 8 bases, with 28 bases separating them. CDR3 length equals 18 residues. In DNA form, the CDR3 reads TGTGCCAGCAGCCCCCCTACCCCCAACAGGGCTAGGGGGGAAAAACTGTTTTTT. It yields the protein CASSPPTPNRARGEKLFF.

The CDR3 DNA reads TGTGCCAGCAGCGGGAGGGACAGGGGAAGCACCGGGGAGCTGTTTTTT. The encoded protein is CASSGRDRGSTGELFF. The J gene is TRBJ2-2, the V gene TRBV9; 10 bases are shared with TRBD1. The CDR3 is made up of 16 amino acids. J gave up 4 bases and V 3 bases, and 6 bases lay outside the gene matches. The germline gives CDR1 SGDLS, CDR2 YYNGEE.

This chain's CDR3 is CTATGQLAEETQYF. The CDR3 bases are TGCACCGCAACGGGACAGCTCGCGGAAGAGACCCAGTACTTC. The rearrangement joins TRBV29-1 to TRBJ2-5; 7 bases fit TRBD1. Germline CDR1 and CDR2: SQVTM and ANQGSEA. This CDR3 comprises 14 residues.

The V call is TRBV25-1, the J call TRBJ1-6; D is ambiguous. The CDR3 consists of 16 residues. Trimming cost V 2 bases and J 0 bases, with 8 bases left between them. CDR1 is MGHDK and CDR2 is SYGVNS in the germline V gene. CDR3 residues: CASSEHGDSYNSPLHF. CDR3 DNA sequence: TGTGCCAGCAGTGAACACGGGGACTCCTATAATTCACCCCTCCACTTT.

The chain has TRBV30 and TRBJ1-3; 7 bases are shared with TRBD1. Germline CDR1 is GTSNPN and CDR2 is SVGIG (reference sequence). V lost 4 bases, J lost 7 bases, and 7 bases stayed unmatched. The CDR3 is 13 amino acids. CDR3 in amino acids: CAWTTGTANTIYF. CDR3 bases: TGTGCCTGGACCACCGGGACAGCTAACACCATATATTTT.

J is TRBJ2-5 and V is TRBV10-2, with TRBD2 matching over 10 bases. Germline loops: CDR1 WSHSY, CDR2 SAAADI. This CDR3 is 19 amino acids long. Trimming took 2 bases from V and 0 from J; bases not matched to a gene: 12. The chain's CDR3 is CASSETGSSGSLYQETQYF. For the CDR3, the DNA is TGCGCCAGCAGTGAGACTGGTTCTAGCGGGAGCCTATACCAAGAGACCCAGTACTTC.

This clone was seen more than once but under ten times. The chain couples TRBV9 to TRBJ2-3; TRBD2 agrees at 10 bases. V lost 3 bases, J lost 6 bases, and 13 bases stayed unmatched. The CDR3 is 17 amino acids. Germline assignment: CDR1 SGDLS and CDR2 YYNGEE. This CDR3 is CASSEEAGTSVGDTQYF. The CDR3 coding sequence is TGTGCCAGCAGCGAAGAAGCCGGGACTAGCGTCGGTGATACGCAGTATTTT.